These 22 T cell receptor beta chains share one sample of origin, sequenced in a study of blood T cell repertoires in COVID-19. Using immunoSEQ multiplex PCR, the repertoire was profiled, and TCRdb retains in-frame clones only, with some absent. The sample lists 300,000 or so clones, 80% to 90% seen once, with 1% in the top ten. Material: peripheral blood. The receptors here all came from a man aged 50 or older with active or convalescent COVID-19.

The chain employs TRBV14 and TRBJ1-6, with 9 bases fitting TRBD1. The germline V gene encodes CDR1 SGHDN and CDR2 FVKESK. The CDR3 consists of 15 residues. Trimming cost V 1 base and J 10 bases; bases outside gene matches: 5. The CDR3 DNA reads TGTGCCAGCAGCCAAGTGGACAGGGGCAACTCACCCCTCCACTTT. Translation: CASSQVDRGNSPLHF.

The V and J genes are TRBV10-2 and TRBJ1-6; perhaps TRBD1 as D (5 bases). Per the germline V gene, CDR1 is WSHSY and CDR2 is SAAADI. The CDR3 has 14 residues. Trimming shortened V by 0 bases and J by 7 bases, and 7 bases separated the two germline ends. The CDR3 is CASSESGGNSPLHF. In DNA form, the CDR3 reads TGCGCCAGCAGTGAGTCCGGGGGGAATTCACCCCTCCACTTT.

The V and J genes are TRBV9 and TRBJ2-5; perhaps TRBD2 as D (6 bases). Germline values: CDR1 SGDLS, CDR2 YYNGEE. The CDR3 has 16 amino acids. V lost 4 bases and J lost 0, with 16 bases in between. The CDR3 region has the DNA TGTGCCAGCAGCTCGCCGGGAGATGTGTACCAAGAGACCCAGTACTTC. It codes for CASSSPGDVYQETQYF.

The V and J genes are TRBV7-6 and TRBJ1-1; TRBD1 aligns across 8 bases. The CDR3 runs to 13 residues. The germline CDR1 and CDR2 sequences are SGHVS and FNYEAQ. V shed 5 bases, J shed 4 bases, and the junction held 3 bases outside the gene matches. CDR3 coding DNA: TGTGCCAGCAGCCACACAGGGGGCACTGAAGCTTTCTTT. It is translated as CASSHTGGTEAFF. Full variable domain (remainder filled in from reference TRBV7-6 and TRBJ1-1): GAGVSQSPRYKVTKRGQDVALRCDPISGHVSLYWYRQALGQGPEFLTYFNYEAQQDKSGLPNDRFSAERPEGSISTLTIQRTEQRDSAMYRCASSHTGGTEAFFGQGTRLTVV.

The chain has TRBV5-1 and TRBJ1-3; possible D gene TRBD1, 6 bases. This CDR3 has 15 residues. Per germline, CDR1 SGHRS and CDR2 YFSETQ. Trimming cost V 4 bases and J 0 bases, with 11 bases left between them. The CDR3 region has the DNA TGCGCCAGCAGCGCGGACAGAAGCTCTGGAAACACCATATATTTT. Protein sequence: CASSADRSSGNTIYF.

This chain connects TRBV30 to TRBJ1-3; the D is unclear. V shed 2 bases and J shed 0 bases, with 17 bases lying between them. Germline V gene data show CDR1 as GTSNPN and CDR2 as SVGIG (reference sequence). This CDR3 has 17 residues. The CDR3 reads CAWSPRWALTSGNTIYF. Written as DNA, the CDR3 is TGTGCCTGGAGTCCCCGTTGGGCCTTAACCTCTGGAAACACCATATATTTT.

The sample holds one count of this clone. The chain carries TRBV5-1 and TRBJ2-3, with TRBD2 matching 10 bases. The V gene end was trimmed by 2 bases and the J gene end by 2 bases; junction bases not matched to a gene: 11. This CDR3 is 18 amino acids long. From germline, CDR1 is SGHRS and CDR2 YFSETQ. The CDR3 DNA sequence: TGCGCCAGCAGCTTTCGGGGTGTTAGCGGGGGGTACACAGATACGCAGTATTTT. Translating gives CASSFRGVSGGYTDTQYF.

CDR3 loop: CAWRNRHNEKLFF. DNA for the CDR3: TGTGCCTGGAGGAACAGGCATAATGAAAAACTGTTTTTT. This rearrangement joins TRBV30 to TRBJ1-4; tentatively, D is TRBD1 (5 bases). The CDR3 sequence is 13 residues long. The germline CDR1 and CDR2 sequences are GTSNPN and SVGIG (reference sequence). Between the trimmed V and J ends, which lost 3 bases and 4 bases, there was a span of 9 bases.

A single count supports this clone. Written as DNA, the CDR3 is TGTGCCAGCAGTTTAGACAGGGGGCCTGGCTACACCTTC. Its translation is CASSLDRGPGYTF. This rearrangement joins TRBV12-3 or TRBV12-4 to TRBJ1-2; 9 bases agree with TRBD1. The trim removed 1 base at V and 7 bases at J, leaving 1 base unmatched. The CDR3 extends over 13 amino acids.

V gene TRBV18 combines with J gene TRBJ1-4; 7 bases line up with TRBD1. J was trimmed by 8 bases and V by 3 bases; bases with no gene match: 9. The CDR3 has 15 amino acids. Germline values: CDR1 KGHSH, CDR2 LQKENI. CDR3 DNA: TGTGCCAGCTCACCCGTAGCCAGGGGGAAGGAAAAACTGTTTTTT. Its protein product is CASSPVARGKEKLFF.

J is TRBJ2-3 and V is TRBV14; D is ambiguous. CDR1 is SGHDN and CDR2 is FVKESK in the germline V gene. There are 14 residues in the CDR3. V was cut by 1 base and J by 4 bases, with 9 bases left in between. The CDR3 DNA follows: TGTGCCAGCAGCCAAGCCCCTCCAGCAGATACGCAGTATTTT. Translating gives CASSQAPPADTQYF.

The CDR3 bases are TGTGCCAGCAGTTTCCGGGGAGGGCCGGGAACTGAAGCTTTCTTT. Translated: CASSFRGGPGTEAFF. This chain connects TRBV6-6 to TRBJ1-1; D not resolved. V shed 4 bases and J shed 5 bases, with 17 bases lying between them. The CDR3 contains 15 residues. Germline loops: CDR1 MNHNY, CDR2 SVGAGI (reference sequence).

This clone was observed a handful of times. The V call is TRBV11-2, the J call TRBJ1-1; 8 positions match TRBD1. This CDR3 region has 17 residues. The ends lost 1 base at V and 3 bases at J; junction bases unmatched: 10. CDR1 and CDR2 from the germline V gene are SGHAT and FQNNGV. CDR3 region: CASSLVGTGGFDTEAFF. The CDR3 region has the DNA TGTGCCAGCAGCTTAGTCGGGACAGGAGGGTTCGACACTGAAGCTTTCTTT.

This sequence joins TRBV7-2 and TRBJ2-5; 8 bases fit TRBD2. Trimming took 3 bases from V and 4 from J; bases not matched to a gene: 7. The CDR3 extends over 15 amino acids. Looked up from germline, CDR1 is SGHTA and CDR2 is FQGNSA. Written as DNA, the CDR3 is TGTGCCAGCAGCTTTTCGGGGGGGGGCGGAGAGACCCAGTACTTC. It encodes CASSFSGGGGETQYF. Based on the CDR3 plus reference TRBV7-2 and TRBJ2-5, the full variable domain is GAGVSQSPSNKVTEKGKDVELRCDPISGHTALYWYRQSLGQGLEFLIYFQGNSAPDKSGLPSDRFSAERTGGSVSTLTIQRTQQEDSAVYLCASSFSGGGGETQYFGPGTRLLVL.

This clone was counted only a few times. This sequence joins TRBV5-1 and TRBJ2-5; perhaps TRBD1 as D (5 bases). Germline CDR1 is SGHRS and CDR2 is YFSETQ. CDR3 length: 13 residues. The V end was cut by 3 bases, the J end by 4 bases, with 10 bases between. The CDR3 nucleotides are TGCGCCAGCAGCTATGACAGAGGAGAGACCCAGTACTTC. Protein product: CASSYDRGETQYF.

V and J are TRBV3-1 (or the pseudogene TRBV3-2) and TRBJ2-3; 8 bases map to TRBD1. The junction had 3 bases not matched to a gene; V was cut back by 2 bases and J by 5 bases. Germline CDR1 and CDR2: LGHDT and YNNKEL (reference sequence). CDR3 length: 14 residues. CDR3 coding DNA: TGTGCCAGCAGCCAACAGGGGGCAAAAGATACGCAGTATTTT. Translating gives CASSQQGAKDTQYF.

The chain employs TRBV7-2 and TRBJ2-1; 14 bases are shared with TRBD2. Germline lookup yields CDR1 SGHTA and CDR2 FQGNSA. This CDR3 region has 19 residues. The trim removed 5 bases at V and 7 bases at J, leaving 16 bases unmatched. The CDR3 DNA reads as TGTGCCAGCAGCAGGGGTCCAAGGGGACTAGCGGGAGTTCGGAATGAGCAGTTCTTC. As protein: CASSRGPRGLAGVRNEQFF.

The J gene is TRBJ1-4, the V gene TRBV2; TRBD1 aligns across 8 bases. There are 14 residues in the CDR3. After removal of 7 bases from V and 2 bases from J, the junction contained 3 bases not matched to a gene. Germline CDR1 is SNHLY and CDR2 is FYNNEI. The chain's CDR3 is CASTRDRTNEKLFF. The CDR3 DNA sequence: TGTGCCAGCACCAGGGACAGGACTAATGAAAAACTGTTTTTT. Supplemented by reference TRBV2 and TRBJ1-4, the full variable domain reads EPEVTQTPSHQVTQMGQEVILRCVPISNHLYFYWYRQILGQKVEFLVSFYNNEISEKSEIFDDQFSVERPDGSNFTLKIRSTKLEDSAMYFCASTRDRTNEKLFFGSGTQLSVL.

The chain uses TRBV5-6 and TRBJ2-7; D possibly corresponds to TRBD1 (6 bases). CDR1 is SGHDT and CDR2 is YYEEEE in the germline V gene. The CDR3 runs to 13 residues. V was cut by 4 bases and J by 2 bases, with 10 bases left in between. CDR3 sequence: CASSRDTTYEQYF. In DNA, the CDR3 is TGTGCCAGCAGCCGGGACACCACCTACGAGCAGTACTTC.

The chain recombines TRBV9 with TRBJ1-1; D call uncertain. V lost 0 bases to trimming and J lost 0 bases, with 6 bases between them. Germline CDR1 reads SGDLS; CDR2 reads YYNGEE. The CDR3 runs 14 residues. The CDR3 region is CASSVAPMNTEAFF. The DNA of the CDR3 is TGTGCCAGCAGCGTAGCCCCCATGAACACTGAAGCTTTCTTT.

This clone is a singleton in its sample. Distinct nucleotide sequences in the sample also encode this CDR3. The chain couples TRBV2 to TRBJ1-5, with 7 bases identical to TRBD1. The trim removed 4 bases at V and 4 bases at J, leaving 1 base unmatched. This CDR3 is built from 13 residues. The germline gives CDR1 SNHLY, CDR2 FYNNEI. DNA for the CDR3: TGTGCCAGCAGTGGACAGGGAAATCAGCCCCAGCATTTT. Its translation is CASSGQGNQPQHF.

This chain connects TRBV10-3 to TRBJ1-3; perhaps TRBD1 as D (5 bases). The CDR3 loop spans 14 amino acids. Between the trimmed V and J ends, which lost 4 bases and 3 bases, there was a span of 10 bases. Germline CDR1 and CDR2: ENHRY and SYGVKD. The CDR3 DNA reads as TGTGCCATCAGTGCAGGGTTAGGTGGAAACACCATATATTTT. Its translation: CAISAGLGGNTIYF.